The clone carrying this TCR beta chain was observed a handful of times. Antigen specificity is unknown. This specimen belongs to a study of T-cell reconstitution after alpha-beta-depleted transplantation in children. Study-wide findings and caveats: Some patients showed high day-60 TCRbeta diversity, which derived from surviving recipient T cells and thymic progenitors. T-cell counts and diversity were attributed mostly to newly produced T cells one year after transplant. Expanded graft clones numbering several hundred reportedly gave rise to alpha-beta T cells about two months after transplant.

CDR3 size: 16 residues. Germline V gene data show CDR1 as SGHAT and CDR2 as FQNNGV. Trimming shortened V by 5 bases and J by 0 bases, and 15 bases separated the two germline ends. TCRbeta library construction was performed incorporating unique molecular identifiers. TCRdb reprocessed the PCR reads via MiXCR and lists one record per CDR3 protein. The data hold 700,000 to 950,000 distinct CDR3 sequences, with roughly 15% observed a single time. This specimen was PBMCs, mostly from graft donor cells, taken 360 days after TCRalphabeta/CD19-depleted stem cell transplant. The receptor comes from a male patient aged 10-17 years who had a stem cell transplant for acute lymphoblastic leukemia, so the T cells may come from the graft donor. The rearrangement joins TRBV11-2 to TRBJ2-3; TRBD2 is a possible D gene (5 bases). CDR3 loop: CASSAEGAASTDTQYF. In nucleotides, the CDR3 is TGTGCCAGCAGCGCCGAAGGAGCGGCTAGCACAGATACGCAGTATTTT.